These T cell receptor beta chains were read from a single sample in a study of blood T cell repertoires in COVID-19. Method: immunoSEQ multiplex PCR; TCRdb's copy keeps in-frame clones and lacks some. The repertoire holds about 50,000 clones, around 90% seen once, with about 6% in the top ten. Sequencing input: peripheral blood. The receptors were sampled from a man aged 50 or older with active COVID-19. Both conserved end residues are part of each CDR3. Fields, in order: D gene, V gene, CDR3 length, clone size, J gene, CDR3 protein, CDR3 DNA. The D gene is left open where the match is weak. Clone size appears in some rows only: once, few, many, or a class for an expanded clone.

TRBD2	TRBV30	15	NA	TRBJ2-3	CAWSLALADTDTQYF	TGTGCCTGGAGCTTGGCTCTAGCGGACACAGATACGCAGTATTTT
NA	TRBV18	16	NA	TRBJ2-7	CASSKSPRGVSYEQYF	TGTGCCAGCTCTAAAAGCCCACGCGGGGTCTCCTACGAGCAGTACTTC
TRBD1	TRBV15	15	NA	TRBJ2-1	CATSRDRGEYNEQFF	TGTGCCACCAGCAGGGACAGGGGGGAGTACAATGAGCAGTTCTTC
TRBD1	TRBV7-2	14	NA	TRBJ1-2	CASSLLGQGYGYTF	TGTGCCAGCAGCTTACTGGGACAGGGGTATGGCTACACCTTC
NA	TRBV9	17	NA	TRBJ1-1	CASSSAGTTDGNTEAFF	TGTGCCAGCAGCTCTGCCGGGACAACCGACGGGAACACTGAAGCTTTCTTT
TRBD1	TRBV5-4	16	NA	TRBJ2-3	CASSRQGRKGTDTQYF	TGTGCCAGCAGCCGACAGGGGCGAAAAGGCACAGATACGCAGTATTTT
NA	TRBV4-2	16	NA	TRBJ1-6	CASSQEWAGRDSPLHF	TGTGCCAGCAGCCAAGAATGGGCGGGGAGGGACTCACCCCTCCACTTT
TRBD2	TRBV3-1/TRBV3-2	18	NA	TRBJ2-6	CASSPFHGGGRGANVLTF	TGTGCCAGCAGCCCGTTCCATGGCGGGGGAAGGGGGGCCAACGTCCTGACTTTC
NA	TRBV15	12	few	TRBJ2-3	CATSWTGDTQYF	TGTGCCACCAGCTGGACTGGAGATACGCAGTATTTT
TRBD1	TRBV6-5	13	NA	TRBJ1-5	CAGGQGANQPQHF	TGTGCCGGCGGACAGGGTGCGAATCAGCCCCAGCATTTT
NA	TRBV4-3	17	NA	TRBJ2-5	CASSQEGQRASPETQYF	TGCGCCAGCAGCCAAGAAGGCCAGCGGGCTTCCCCGGAGACCCAGTACTTC
NA	TRBV5-1	13	NA	TRBJ1-2	CASSGDSRYGYTF	TGCGCCAGCAGCGGCGACAGCCGCTATGGCTACACCTTC
NA	TRBV5-4	13	NA	TRBJ2-2	CASSLGQSGELFF	TGTGCCAGCAGCCTCGGACAATCCGGGGAGCTGTTTTTT
TRBD2	TRBV29-1	13	NA	TRBJ2-7	CSVKGLAAYEQYF	TGCAGCGTTAAAGGACTAGCGGCGTACGAGCAGTACTTC
TRBD2	TRBV19	15	NA	TRBJ2-7	CASSMFGGAGYEQYF	TGTGCCAGTAGTATGTTCGGGGGGGCCGGCTACGAGCAGTACTTC
TRBD1	TRBV30	13	once	TRBJ2-7	CAWDRVISYEQYF	TGTGCCTGGGACAGGGTCATCTCCTACGAGCAGTACTTC
NA	TRBV9	13	NA	TRBJ2-5	CASSVGQQETQYF	TGTGCCAGCAGCGTGGGGCAGCAAGAGACCCAGTACTTC
TRBD2	TRBV4-1	15	NA	TRBJ2-1	CASRPSGGAYNEQFF	TGCGCCAGCAGACCAAGCGGGGGGGCCTACAATGAGCAGTTCTTC
TRBD2	TRBV19	13	NA	TRBJ2-7	CASSSGLAYEQYF	TGTGCCAGTAGTAGTGGACTAGCCTACGAGCAGTACTTC